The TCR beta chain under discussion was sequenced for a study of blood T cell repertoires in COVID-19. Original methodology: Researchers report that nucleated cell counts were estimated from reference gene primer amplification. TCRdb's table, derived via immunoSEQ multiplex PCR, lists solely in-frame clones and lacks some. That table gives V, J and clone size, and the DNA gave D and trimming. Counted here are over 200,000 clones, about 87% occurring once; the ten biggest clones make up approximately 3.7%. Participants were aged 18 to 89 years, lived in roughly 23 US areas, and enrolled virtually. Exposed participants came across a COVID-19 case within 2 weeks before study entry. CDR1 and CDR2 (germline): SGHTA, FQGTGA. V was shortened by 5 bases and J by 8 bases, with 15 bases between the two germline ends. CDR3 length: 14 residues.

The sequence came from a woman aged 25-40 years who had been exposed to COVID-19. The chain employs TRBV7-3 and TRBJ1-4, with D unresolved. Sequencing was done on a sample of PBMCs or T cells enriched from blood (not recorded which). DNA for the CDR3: TGTGCCAGCAGCCCCGGGATCGGGAGCGAAAAACTGTTTTTT. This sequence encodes CASSPGIGSEKLFF.